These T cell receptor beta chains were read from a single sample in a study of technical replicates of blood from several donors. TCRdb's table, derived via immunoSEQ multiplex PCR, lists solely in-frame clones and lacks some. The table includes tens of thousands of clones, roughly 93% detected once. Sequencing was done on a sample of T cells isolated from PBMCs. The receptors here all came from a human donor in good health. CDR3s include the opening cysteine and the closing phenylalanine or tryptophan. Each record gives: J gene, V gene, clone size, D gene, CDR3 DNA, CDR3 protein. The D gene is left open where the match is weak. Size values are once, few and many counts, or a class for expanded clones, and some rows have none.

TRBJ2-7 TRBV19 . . TGTGCCAGTAGGGACGGGACAACCTACGAGCAGTACTTC CASRDGTTYEQYF
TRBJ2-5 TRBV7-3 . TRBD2 TGTGCCAGCAGCTTGGGTAGCGGGGGAGGAGAGACCCAGTACTTC CASSLGSGGGETQYF
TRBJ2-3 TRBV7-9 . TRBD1 TGTGCCAGCAGGCCGACAGGGTCCACAGATACGCAGTATTTT CASRPTGSTDTQYF
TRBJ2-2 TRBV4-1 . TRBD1 TGCGCCAGCAGTCAAACAGGGGTACGCGCCGGGGAGCTGTTTTTT CASSQTGVRAGELFF
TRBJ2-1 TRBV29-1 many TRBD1 TGCAGCCTACCCACAGGGGGAATGGCGTCCTACAATGAGCAGTTCTTC CSLPTGGMASYNEQFF
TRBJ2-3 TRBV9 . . TGTGCCAGCAGCGCCTCGGACCGATACGGGGGAGATACGCAGTATTTT CASSASDRYGGDTQYF
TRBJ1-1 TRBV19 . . TGTGCCAGTAGCCCCGCAGGGACTGAAGCTTTCTTT CASSPAGTEAFF
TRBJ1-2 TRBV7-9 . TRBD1 TGTGCCAGCAGCTTCGGCTCGACAGGGGGCGATGGCTACACCTTC CASSFGSTGGDGYTF
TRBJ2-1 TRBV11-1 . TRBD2 TGTGCCAGCACCAAGCGTCTAGCGGGAGGAAATGAGCAGTTCTTC CASTKRLAGGNEQFF
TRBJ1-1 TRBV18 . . TGTGCCAGCTCACCACCAGACCGGGTTTCGGACACTGAAGCTTTCTTT CASSPPDRVSDTEAFF
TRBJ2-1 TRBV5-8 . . TGTGCCAGCAGCCTGGATGGGGCGACCTACAATGAGCAGTTCTTC CASSLDGATYNEQFF
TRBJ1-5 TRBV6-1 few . TGTGCCAGCAGTGAAGCTAATCCCGGGTATCAGCCCCAGCATTTT CASSEANPGYQPQHF
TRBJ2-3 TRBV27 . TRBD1 TGTGCCAGCAGTTCATACAGGGGGAAGTCCACAGATACGCAGTATTTT CASSSYRGKSTDTQYF
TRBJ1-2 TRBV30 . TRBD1 TGTGCCTGGAGTAATAAGGGACAGGCCAGAAACTATGGCTACACCTTC CAWSNKGQARNYGYTF
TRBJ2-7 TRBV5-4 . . TGTGCCAGCAGCTTAGGGGGACCTGAGCAGTACTTC CASSLGGPEQYF
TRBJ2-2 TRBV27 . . TGTGCCAGCAGAAGAGTTGATCACGGGGAGCTGTTTTTT CASRRVDHGELFF
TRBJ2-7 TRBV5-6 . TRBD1 TGTGCCAGCAGCCCCCTGTACAGGGGCCACGAGCAGTACTTC CASSPLYRGHEQYF
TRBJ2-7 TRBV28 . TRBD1 TGTGCCAGCAGTCCGGGACAGCGCTCCTACGAGCAGTACTTC CASSPGQRSYEQYF
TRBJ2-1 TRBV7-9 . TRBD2 TGTGCCAGCAGCCCCAGGCCCGGGGGGAGGTACAATGAGCAGTTCTTC CASSPRPGGRYNEQFF